This T cell receptor beta chain was identified during a study of response to subunit inactivated influenza vaccine. TCRdb independently ran MiXCR on the RT-PCR reads; one entry per CDR3 protein. This table has 800,000 or so distinct CDR3 sequences, around 20% appearing once. A few counts support this clonotype. The material sequenced was PBMCs from blood, taken 5 to 6 days after vaccination. The sequence was obtained from a man aged 45-65 years who received an inactivated influenza vaccine.

Written as DNA, the CDR3 is TGCGCCAGCAGCCCCAGCGCGGGCCTCCAAGAGACCCAGTACTTC. Residues: CASSPSAGLQETQYF. The chain combines TRBV5-1 with TRBJ2-5; TRBD2 might be the D (5 bases). Trimming took off 4 bases at V and 1 base at J, with 14 bases between the two ends. Germline V lookup: CDR1 SGHRS, CDR2 YFSETQ. CDR3 length: 15 residues.